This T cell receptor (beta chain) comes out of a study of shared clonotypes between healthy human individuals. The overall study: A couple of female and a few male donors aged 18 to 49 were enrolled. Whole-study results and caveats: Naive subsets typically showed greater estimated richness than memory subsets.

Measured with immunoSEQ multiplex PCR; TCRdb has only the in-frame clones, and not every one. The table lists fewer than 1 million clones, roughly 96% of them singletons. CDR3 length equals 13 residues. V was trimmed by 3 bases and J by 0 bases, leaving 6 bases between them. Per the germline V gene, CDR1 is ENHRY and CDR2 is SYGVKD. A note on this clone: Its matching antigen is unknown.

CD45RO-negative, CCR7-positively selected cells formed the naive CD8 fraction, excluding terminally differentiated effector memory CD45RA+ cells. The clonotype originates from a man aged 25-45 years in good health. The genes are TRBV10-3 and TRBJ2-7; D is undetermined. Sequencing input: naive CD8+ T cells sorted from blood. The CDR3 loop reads CAISDYGSYEQYF. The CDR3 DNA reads TGTGCCATCAGTGACTACGGCTCCTACGAGCAGTACTTC.